What follows describes a single TCR beta chain. Its antigen has not been determined. Base qualities are missing; no much larger clone stands one base away. RNA was extracted with the RNeasy kit and about 0.5 to 1 ug was reverse transcribed using random hexamers. The immunoSEQ multiplex PCR assay, covering 54 Vbeta and 13 Jbeta segments, was used to amplify TCR beta CDR3 regions. PCR amplification bias was corrected by using a synthetic template baseline for primer optimization and computational correction. In the authors' own workflow: Reads were annotated to V, D and J genes per IMGT and analyzed with immunoSEQ Analyzer, keeping only productive sequences. Clonality was calculated as one minus the Shannon entropy normalized by log2 of the number of productive unique sequences. Public and private clones were assessed among the 100 most prevalent clones of each patient and control. Clones were defined as Susac-specific if absent from the healthy and MS cohorts, from more than 900 published viral clones and from other ImmuneACCESS disease sequences. Clones were called with MiXCR by TCRdb after fastp trimmed the public reads at Q25, and only in-frame beta chains were retained. A single entry per CDR3 protein holds the most common genes and DNA from its merged rows. The V and J calls reflect TCRdb's pipeline rather than the authors' work. The sample table holds more than 80,000 distinct CDR3 sequences, of which approximately 95% were seen once. The top ten clones comprise around 0.38% of the sample.

The sample belongs to a study of CD8 T cells in Susac syndrome (dated by TCRdb to the late 2010s). About the investigation overall: Among the sequenced Susac syndrome patients, five or six had clinically active disease and roughly eight were in clinical remission. CD8+ T cell repertoire clonality was compared between more than 9 healthy donors, around 14 Susac syndrome patients and some 15 multiple sclerosis patients. Susac syndrome patients were therapy-naive, on corticosteroids (some also receiving IVIg), or on IVIg alone at blood withdrawal. Whether CD8+ T cell activation and differentiation in Susac syndrome was antigen driven was tested using repertoire sequencing. General study outcomes and caveats: Looking at Susac-specific public clones, the researchers identified over 15 in the total CD8+ repertoire and several in the CD8+ TEMRA repertoire. The TCR sequencing and HLA analysis was acknowledged to have included a relatively small number of individuals. Clonal expansion was observed in Susac syndrome CD8+ repertoires, with the highest expansion in CD8+ TEMRA cells and greater expansion in clinically active than in remitting patients.

The germline V gene yields MGHRA for CDR1 and YSYEKL for CDR2. The CDR3 starts with the cysteine, ends with the phenylalanine, and has 12 residues. Only the CDR3 portion is preserved as DNA: 36 bases, with reading frame beginning at the first base. A distance of 11 bases separates the germline ends of V and J, which lose 7 bases and 7 bases respectively. Peripheral blood CD8+ and CD4+ T cells from healthy donors, Susac syndrome patients and multiple sclerosis patients were profiled using high-throughput TCR beta sequencing. Susac syndrome patients met recently defined diagnostic criteria for definite or probable disease. Bulk CD8+ and CD4+ T cells were purified magnetically by negative isolation, whereas CD8+ TEMRA cells were enriched by FACS. Blood was drawn into EDTA tubes, processed within 24 hours, and PBMCs were isolated by density gradient centrifugation. PBMCs destined for TCR sequencing were cryopreserved in liquid nitrogen and later thawed in a 37 °C water bath. Purity of sorted or isolated CD4+, CD8+ and CD8+ TEMRA cells was at least 90%.

Material for sequencing was CD8+ T cells from PBMCs. This receptor was taken from a human donor with Susac syndrome. In this chain, TRBV4-1 is recombined with TRBJ2-1, and possibly TRBD2, on 5 matching bases. At the DNA level, the sequence is TGCGCCAGCAAAGGGTCGGGGAATGAGCAGTTCTTC. Its product reads: CASKGSGNEQFF.